One sample yielded the 8 T cell receptor beta chains listed below, sequenced in a study of a mutant IDH1 vaccine in newly diagnosed glioma. Time point given: baseline, week 1 (first vaccination visit). Treatment meaning: pre-vaccination baseline after standard-of-care therapy. Repertoires were generated with immunoSEQ multiplex PCR, while TCRdb's copy carries only in-frame clones and drops some. The data contain 90,000 to 95,000 clones, under 90% of them singletons. The material sequenced was PBMCs, taken from a glioma patient treated with radiotherapy, temozolomide or both. These receptors all stem from a woman between 45 and 60 years old with glioma.

This clone was detected only a few times. The J gene is TRBJ1-5, the V gene TRBV7-9, with D hard to call. Germline loops: CDR1 SEHNR, CDR2 FQNEAQ (reference sequence). This CDR3 has 14 residues. Trimming removed 2 bases at V and 0 bases at J, with 5 bases between. CDR3 nucleotide sequence: TGTGCCAGCAGCTTATCGATTAGCAATCAGCCCCAGCATTTT. Translated, it gives CASSLSISNQPQHF.

The chain employs TRBV28 and TRBJ1-3; no reliable D call. The V end lost 7 bases, the J end lost 0 bases, and 22 bases lay between the germline ends. Germline V gives CDR1 MDHEN, CDR2 SYDVKM. The CDR3 extends over 18 amino acids. The DNA for the CDR3 is TGTGCCAGCACCCTGAATATGGGATCTGGGCACTCTGGAAACACCATATATTTT. Translated: CASTLNMGSGHSGNTIYF.

V is TRBV4-3 and J is TRBJ2-7; the D is unclear. Germline CDR1 is LGHNA and CDR2 is YSLEER. With 0 bases removed from V and 2 bases from J, the gap between germline ends came to 14 bases. This CDR3 has 16 amino acids. CDR3 in DNA: TGCGCCAGCAGCCAAGATGTCGGTATCCCGACCTACGAGCAGTACTTC. Translating gives CASSQDVGIPTYEQYF.

This rearrangement joins TRBV6-1 to TRBJ2-5, with D possibly TRBD1 on 6 matching bases. Per germline, CDR1 MNHNS and CDR2 SASEGT. Trimming removed 8 bases at V and 5 bases at J, with 21 bases between. CDR3 length equals 15 residues. CDR3 region: CASGGLGARGETQYF. The CDR3 DNA reads TGTGCCAGCGGGGGCTTGGGGGCGCGAGGGGAGACCCAGTACTTC.

V gene TRBV19 combines with J gene TRBJ2-3, with TRBD1 matching 8 bases. Germline trimming cut 5 bases from V and 5 bases from J; bases unmatched to any gene: 9. Germline CDR1 LNHDA, CDR2 SQIVND (reference sequence). The CDR3 runs to 15 residues. CDR3 in DNA: TGTGCCAGTAGTCCTTATTCCGGGACAGGAGATACGCAGTATTTT. Amino acids: CASSPYSGTGDTQYF.

This clone was observed a few times. Written as DNA, the CDR3 is TGCGCCAGCAGCCAAGTCCAGGGGAATGAGCAGTTCTTC. Its translation is CASSQVQGNEQFF. The chain carries TRBV4-3 and TRBJ2-1, with D maybe TRBD1 (6 bases). V lost 1 base, J lost 7 bases, and 8 bases lay in between. Germline-derived CDR1 and CDR2 are LGHNA and YSLEER. This CDR3 contains 13 residues.

This chain links TRBV5-6 with TRBJ1-2; D gene ambiguous. The germline V gene has CDR1 SGHDT and CDR2 YYEEEE. V gave up 2 bases and J gave up 8 bases, with 16 bases separating them. The CDR3 loop spans 14 amino acids. Here the CDR3 DNA reads TGTGCCAGCAGCTTACGGGGTTTAGTGGAGGGCTACACCTTC. Translated, it gives CASSLRGLVEGYTF.

The chain carries TRBV28 and TRBJ2-5; TRBD1 matches 7 bases. The CDR3 sequence is 13 residues long. Germline loops: CDR1 MDHEN, CDR2 SYDVKM. The ends lost 6 bases at V and 1 base at J; junction bases unmatched: 2. The CDR3 region has the DNA TGTGCCAGCAGCCGACAGGGCCAAGAGACCCAGTACTTC. Its translation: CASSRQGQETQYF.